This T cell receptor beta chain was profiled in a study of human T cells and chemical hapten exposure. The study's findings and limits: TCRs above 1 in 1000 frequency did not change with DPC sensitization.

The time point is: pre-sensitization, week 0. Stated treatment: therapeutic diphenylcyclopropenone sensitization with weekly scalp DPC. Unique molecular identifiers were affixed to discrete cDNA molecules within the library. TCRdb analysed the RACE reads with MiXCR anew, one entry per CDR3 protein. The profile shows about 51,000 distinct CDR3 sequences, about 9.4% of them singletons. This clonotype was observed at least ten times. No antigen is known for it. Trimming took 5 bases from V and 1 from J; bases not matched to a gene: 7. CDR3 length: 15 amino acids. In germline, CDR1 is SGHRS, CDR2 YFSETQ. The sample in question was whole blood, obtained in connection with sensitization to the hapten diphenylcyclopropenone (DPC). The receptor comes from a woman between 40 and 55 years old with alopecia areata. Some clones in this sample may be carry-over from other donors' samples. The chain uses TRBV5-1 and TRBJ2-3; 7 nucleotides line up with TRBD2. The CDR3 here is CASRRSGDRTDTQYF. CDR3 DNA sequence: TGCGCCAGCAGACGAAGCGGGGACCGCACAGATACGCAGTATTTT. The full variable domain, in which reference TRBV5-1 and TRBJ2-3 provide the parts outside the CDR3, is KAGVTQTPRYLIKTRGQQVTLSCSPISGHRSVSWYQQTPGQGLQFLFEYFSETQRNKGNFPGRFSGRQFSNSRSEMNVSTLELGDSALYLCASRRSGDRTDTQYFGPGTRLTVL.